Listed here is a single TCR beta chain. This entry is derived from a study of blood T cell repertoires in COVID-19. For the study at large: The United States, Italy and Spain were the sources of the acute and convalescent COVID-19 samples. In each case, the material was cDNA or gDNA derived from T cells, B-cell-depleted T cells, or PBMCs.

The V and J ends lost 2 bases and 3 bases respectively, with 13 bases between them. CDR1 and CDR2 (germline): SGHRS, YFSETQ. This CDR3 contains 15 residues. Original handling: From reference gene primer amplification, estimates of nucleated cell counts were derived. Libraries were prepared by immunoSEQ multiplex PCR; TCRdb keeps only in-frame clonotypes and omits some of them. Clone size and the V and J calls come from that table; the DNA yielded D and trimming. The sample shows about 160,000 clones, more than 65% of them seen only once. The sample taken for sequencing was peripheral blood. The receptor was derived from an elderly woman with active or convalescent COVID-19. The genes are TRBV5-1 and TRBJ2-3; D is possibly TRBD2 (7 bases). The CDR3 spells CASSLGGARTDTQYF. CDR3 nucleotide sequence: TGCGCCAGCAGCTTAGGGGGGGCTAGGACAGATACGCAGTATTTT. The variable domain in full, completed from reference TRBV5-1 and TRBJ2-3, reads KAGVTQTPRYLIKTRGQQVTLSCSPISGHRSVSWYQQTPGQGLQFLFEYFSETQRNKGNFPGRFSGRQFSNSRSEMNVSTLELGDSALYLCASSLGGARTDTQYFGPGTRLTVL.